This T cell receptor (beta chain) is drawn from a study of blood T cell repertoires in COVID-19 (dated by TCRdb to the early 2020s). About the study as a whole: The collaborator samples originated in the United States, Italy and Spain and spanned the acute and convalescent phases of COVID-19. The sample metadata nearly always contained a de-identified subject ID, COVID-19 status, age in years and sex. The material from the prospective study consisted of cDNA or gDNA derived from T cells, B-cell-depleted T cells, or PBMCs. Samples came from the ongoing ImmuneRACE study (first 160 participants) plus 1,254 subjects from 6 global collaborators. Subjects who had been exposed to COVID-19, were actively infected with it, or had recovered from it provided the deeply sampled blood TCRbeta repertoires that made up the dataset. The repertoires were made available in a free public database intended to serve as a resource for research on the immune response to SARS-CoV-2. Where available, HLA class I and class II types were taken from metadata supplied by the sample provider and were not determined by assay-based typing. What the study reported, not specific to this receptor: The amount of clinical and demographic metadata varied by source and participant and was provided uncurated.

Turning to this clone: The antigen this receptor binds is unknown. No clone much larger than this one lies a single base away; base qualities are absent.

In the prospective study, participants were about 18 to 95 years old, resided in about two dozen geographic areas of the United States, and were enrolled through a virtual design. In the prospective study, participants were assigned to cohorts based on the clinical history participants reported in a screening survey and a study questionnaire. ImmuneRACE Cohort 3 recovered participants were defined by two consecutive negative NP/OP PCR tests, healthcare professional clearance, or symptom resolution. Each participant in the prospective study had whole blood, serum and a nasopharyngeal or oropharyngeal swab collected by mobile phlebotomists. Additional blood draws and questionnaires over an approximately 2-month period could optionally be provided by prospective study participants. Blood samples from the prospective study were shipped frozen or at room temperature prior to DNA extraction. The CDR3 sequence holds 16 residues, the cysteine and phenylalanine included. Only the CDR3 region is kept as DNA, spanning 48 bases read in frame from base 1. From the germline V gene, CDR1 is MGHRA and CDR2 is YSYEKL. Unmatched junction bases come to 5, with V trimmed by 3 bases and J by 6 bases.

The immunoSEQ Assay, a bias-controlled multiplex PCR, was used to amplify TCRbeta CDR3 regions from genomic DNA. Regarding the original processing steps: Nucleated cell counts per sample were estimated from amplification of reference gene primers within the assay. Sequence reads were collapsed and filtered to measure the absolute abundance of every unique TCRbeta CDR3 rearrangement. Productive Simpson clonality was computed per sample as the square root of Simpson's diversity index over productive rearrangements. Drawn from immuneACCESS, this table holds only the in-frame rearrangements with V and J called that TCRdb kept. Clones are partly lost; checked studies trace under half to an unresolved V gene and leave the rest unexplained. The DNA was the basis for D and trimming; V, J and clone size are from that table. The sample contains 250,000 to 300,000 clones, roughly 85% of them found a single time. The ten largest clonotypes hold under 2.5% of the sample.

Sequencing was carried out using PBMCs or T cells enriched from blood (not recorded which). The TCR sequence derives from a woman aged 50 to 60 who had recovered from COVID-19. The chain is assembled from TRBV4-1 and TRBJ1-4, with 12 middle bases fitting TRBD1. The bases are TGCGCCAGCAGCCAGTACGGGACAGGGGGCGATGAAAAACTGTTTTTT. This is translated as CASSQYGTGGDEKLFF.